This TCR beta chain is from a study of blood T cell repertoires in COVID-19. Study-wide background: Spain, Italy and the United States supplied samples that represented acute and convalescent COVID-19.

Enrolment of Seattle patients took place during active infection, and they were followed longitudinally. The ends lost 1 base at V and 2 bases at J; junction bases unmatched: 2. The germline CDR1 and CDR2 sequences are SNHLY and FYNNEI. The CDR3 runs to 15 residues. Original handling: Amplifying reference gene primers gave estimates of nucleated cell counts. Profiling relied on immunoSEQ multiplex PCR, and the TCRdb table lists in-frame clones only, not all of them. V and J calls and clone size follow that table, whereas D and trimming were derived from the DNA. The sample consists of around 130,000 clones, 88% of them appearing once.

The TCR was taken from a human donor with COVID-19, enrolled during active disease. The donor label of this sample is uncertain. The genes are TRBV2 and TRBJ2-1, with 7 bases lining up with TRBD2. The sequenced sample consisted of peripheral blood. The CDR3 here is CASSEGAGTYNEQFF. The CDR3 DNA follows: TGTGCCAGCAGTGAAGGAGCGGGGACCTACAATGAGCAGTTCTTC.